One and the same sample provided the 32 T cell receptor beta chains below, sequenced in a study of OX40 agonist ivuxolimab in advanced cancers. The library was built by means of the immunoSEQ multiplex PCR assay. The source is immuneACCESS, and TCRdb retained only in-frame sequences with V and J called. Part of the clones is not carried over; for the studies checked, unresolved V genes explain less than half of this, and the remainder is unexplained. In all, the sample holds 50,000 to 70,000 clones, and around 90% of those were seen once. Jointly, the top ten make up over 0.6% of the sample. The input for sequencing was CD4+ or CD8+ T cells sorted from blood, taken in a trial of the OX40 agonist ivuxolimab. The source of these receptors is an adult with an advanced solid tumor such as melanoma, head and neck, liver or kidney cancer.

The chain combines TRBV5-1 with TRBJ2-7, with 13 bases that match TRBD2. J gave up 8 bases and V 0 bases, and 8 bases lay outside the gene matches. The V gene's germline CDR1 is SGHRS and CDR2 YFSETQ. The CDR3 is 16 amino acids. The CDR3 DNA reads TGCGCCAGCAGCTTGGCGGGACTAGCGGGAAGCAACCAGCAGTACTTC. Translation gives CASSLAGLAGSNQQYF. Combining the CDR3 with reference TRBV5-1 and TRBJ2-7 gives the whole variable domain KAGVTQTPRYLIKTRGQQVTLSCSPISGHRSVSWYQQTPGQGLQFLFEYFSETQRNKGNFPGRFSGRQFSNSRSEMNVSTLELGDSALYLCASSLAGLAGSNQQYFGPGTRLTVT.

J is TRBJ2-1 and V is TRBV4-2, with no clear D. V was pared by 0 bases and J by 8 bases, with 14 bases between. Germline V CDR1 and CDR2: LGHNA, YNFKEQ. The CDR3 has 15 residues. In DNA form, the CDR3 reads TGTGCCAGCAGCCAAGAACTAACGTATGGTGATGAGCAGTTCTTC. This encodes CASSQELTYGDEQFF.

This clone came up a few times. This chain connects TRBV30 to TRBJ1-1; D is ambiguous. Between the trimmed V and J ends, which lost 1 base and 4 bases, there was a span of 7 bases. CDR1 GTSNPN and CDR2 SVGIG come from the germline V gene (reference sequence). This CDR3 spans 12 amino acids. CDR3 region: CAWSEEGTEAFF. CDR3 sequence (DNA): TGTGCCTGGAGTGAAGAGGGCACTGAAGCTTTCTTT.

The chain employs TRBV5-6 and TRBJ1-1, with 9 nucleotides matching TRBD1. The CDR3 contains 12 residues. V was pared by 3 bases and J by 9 bases, with 3 bases of the junction left unmatched. CDR1 and CDR2 from the germline V gene are SGHDT and YYEEEE. CDR3 amino acids: CASSSGTGKAFF. In DNA, the CDR3 is TGTGCCAGCAGCTCCGGGACAGGGAAAGCTTTCTTT.

J is TRBJ1-1 and V is TRBV11-2; D remains unclear. The CDR3 contains 13 residues. V lost 6 bases and J 1 base, leaving 9 bases between the germline ends. CDR1 is SGHAT, CDR2 FQNNGV, per germline. This CDR3 is CASSSGGNTEAFF. The CDR3 bases are TGTGCCAGCAGTTCCGGAGGGAACACTGAAGCTTTCTTT. The full variable domain, in which reference TRBV11-2 and TRBJ1-1 provide the parts outside the CDR3, is EAGVAQSPRYKIIEKRQSVAFWCNPISGHATLYWYQQILGQGPKLLIQFQNNGVVDDSQLPKDRFSAERLKGVDSTLKIQPAKLEDSAVYLCASSSGGNTEAFFGQGTRLTVV.

This sequence joins TRBV7-3 and TRBJ2-1, with 9 bases that match TRBD1. J gave up 1 base and V 5 bases, and 3 bases lay outside the gene matches. The CDR3 runs 15 residues. Looked up from germline, CDR1 is SGHTA and CDR2 is FQGTGA. In DNA form, the CDR3 reads TGTGCCAGCAGCATAGGACAGGGGTCCTACAATGAGCAGTTCTTC. This gives the protein CASSIGQGSYNEQFF. Combining the CDR3 with reference TRBV7-3 and TRBJ2-1 gives the whole variable domain GAGVSQTPSNKVTEKGKYVELRCDPISGHTALYWYRQSLGQGPEFLIYFQGTGAADDSGLPNDRFFAVRPEGSVSTLKIQRTERGDSAVYLCASSIGQGSYNEQFFGPGTRLTVL.

V gene TRBV28 combines with J gene TRBJ1-1, with TRBD1 matching over 7 bases. This CDR3 is built from 14 residues. Trimming cost V 8 bases and J 7 bases; bases outside gene matches: 13. Germline-derived CDR1 and CDR2 are MDHEN and SYDVKM. CDR3 DNA sequence: TGTGCCAGCTCAAAGACAGGGCGGGCGGGTGAAGCTTTCTTT. It codes for CASSKTGRAGEAFF.

The V and J genes are TRBV30 and TRBJ2-5; no clear D gene. CDR1 GTSNPN and CDR2 SVGIG come from the germline V gene (reference sequence). V shed 4 bases and J shed 4 bases, with 13 bases lying between them. This CDR3 comprises 13 residues. CDR3 DNA sequence: TGTGCCTGGACCATACCGCCCTTAGAGACCCAGTACTTC. Translated, it gives CAWTIPPLETQYF.

The V gene is TRBV5-7, the J gene TRBJ2-5; TRBD2 agrees at 14 bases. TRBV5-7 is noted as an ORF with a role that remains uncertain. J gave up 5 bases and V 3 bases, and 6 bases lay outside the gene matches. The length of the CDR3 is 16 residues. CDR3 region: CASSSGLAGVGETQYF. As DNA, the CDR3 is TGTGCCAGCAGCTCGGGACTAGCGGGAGTCGGGGAGACCCAGTACTTC.

The CDR3 DNA follows: TGTGCCAGCAGCTTGGAAATGGGGGGCGGCTACACCTTC. Protein: CASSLEMGGGYTF. The chain is built from TRBV5-4 and TRBJ1-2; D is possibly TRBD1 (6 bases). The CDR3 has 13 residues. CDR1 and CDR2 (germline): SGHNT, YYREEE (reference sequence). V gave up 0 bases and J gave up 8 bases, with 11 bases separating them.

The sample holds one count of this clone. V is TRBV6-5 and J is TRBJ1-1; D not certain. The V end was cut by 6 bases, the J end by 5 bases, with 7 bases between. This CDR3 comprises 11 residues. Germline values: CDR1 MNHEY, CDR2 SVGAGI. This CDR3 is CASRERTEAFF. In DNA form, the CDR3 reads TGTGCCAGCAGAGAAAGGACTGAAGCTTTCTTT.

This chain uses TRBV5-5 with TRBJ1-1, with D possibly being TRBD1 (5 bases). The CDR3 contains 13 residues. Germline V CDR1 and CDR2: SGHKS, YYEKEE (reference sequence). Trimming removed 5 bases from V and 5 bases from J, with 13 bases in between. CDR3 residues: CASRRGGSTEAFF. The CDR3 DNA reads as TGTGCCAGCAGACGGGGGGGATCGACTGAAGCTTTCTTT.

The V and J genes are TRBV6-1 and TRBJ1-4; D is perhaps TRBD1 (5 bases). There are 15 residues in the CDR3. Per germline, CDR1 MNHNS and CDR2 SASEGT. V was clipped by 4 bases and J by 6 bases, with 15 bases between them. The CDR3 nucleotides read TGTGCCAGCAGTGGTGGACGGGGGGGGGATGAAAAACTGTTTTTT. As protein: CASSGGRGGDEKLFF.

This chain uses TRBV19 with TRBJ2-3; 7 bases are a match to TRBD1. Germline lookup yields CDR1 LNHDA and CDR2 SQIVND (reference sequence). The CDR3 runs 18 residues. The junction had 13 bases not matched to a gene; V was cut back by 3 bases and J by 1 base. The CDR3 DNA sequence: TGTGCCAGTAGTATCTCATCCCCTTACAGGGGACGCACAGATACGCAGTATTTT. Encoded protein: CASSISSPYRGRTDTQYF. Drawing the rest from reference TRBV19 and TRBJ2-3, the complete variable domain is DGGITQSPKYLFRKEGQNVTLSCEQNLNHDAMYWYRQDPGQGLRLIYYSQIVNDFQKGDIAEGYSVSREKKESFPLTVTSAQKNPTAFYLCASSISSPYRGRTDTQYFGPGTRLTVL.

DNA of the CDR3: TGTGCCAGCAGCCCGACCGGGAGCTCCTACGAGCAGTACTTC. Protein product: CASSPTGSSYEQYF. V gene TRBV9 combines with J gene TRBJ2-7; TRBD2 is a possible D gene (6 bases). Trimming left V 4 bases short and J 0 bases short, with 11 bases between. The CDR3 sequence is 14 residues long. Per germline, CDR1 SGDLS and CDR2 YYNGEE. Complete variable domain (other parts from reference TRBV9 and TRBJ2-7): DSGVTQTPKHLITATGQRVTLRCSPRSGDLSVYWYQQSLDQGLQFLIQYYNGEERAKGNILERFSAQQFPDLHSELNLSSLELGDSALYFCASSPTGSSYEQYFGPGTRLTVT.

The V gene is TRBV6-1, the J gene TRBJ2-1; D may be TRBD1 or TRBD2 (5 bases each). The CDR3 runs to 14 residues. The V end was cut by 4 bases, the J end by 8 bases, with 15 bases between. CDR1 and CDR2 (germline): MNHNS, SASEGT. This CDR3 reads CASSAPAGGYEQFF. The CDR3 DNA is TGTGCCAGCAGTGCGCCGGCTGGGGGTTATGAGCAGTTCTTC.

The chain has TRBV10-2 and TRBJ2-7; 11 bases line up with TRBD2. V lost 8 bases and J lost 3; bases outside the gene matches: 0. CDR3 length: 12 amino acids. The germline V gene has CDR1 WSHSY and CDR2 SAAADI. The CDR3 is CASGTSGYEQYF. The CDR3 DNA follows: TGCGCCAGCGGGACTAGCGGCTACGAGCAGTACTTC.

The DNA of the CDR3 is TGTGCCTGGAGTCAGGGGCGGACAACTGAAGCTTTCTTT. Encoded protein: CAWSQGRTTEAFF. The genes are TRBV30 and TRBJ1-1; the D gene is possibly TRBD1 (6 bases). With 2 bases removed from V and 5 bases from J, the gap between germline ends came to 12 bases. This CDR3 has 13 amino acids. The germline gives CDR1 GTSNPN, CDR2 SVGIG (reference sequence).

The gene calls are TRBV5-6 and TRBJ1-2, with a tentative D call TRBD1 (5 bases). The CDR3 length is 13 residues. Per germline, CDR1 SGHDT and CDR2 YYEEEE. Deletions cut 1 base from V and 8 bases from J, with 12 bases between. The CDR3 loop is CASSLQRQGGYTF. CDR3 bases: TGTGCCAGCAGCTTGCAGCGCCAGGGAGGCTACACCTTC.

The chain couples TRBV30 to TRBJ1-6; D remains ambiguous. The CDR3 extends over 15 amino acids. The V gene's germline CDR1 is GTSNPN and CDR2 SVGIG (reference sequence). V was shortened by 3 bases and J by 8 bases, with 17 bases between the two germline ends. This CDR3 reads CAWRRSYTGDSPLHF. In nucleotides, the CDR3 is TGTGCCTGGAGAAGGAGCTATACCGGGGATTCACCCCTCCACTTT.

The chain carries TRBV5-5 and TRBJ2-5; no clear D. Germline V gene sequence: CDR1 SGHKS, CDR2 YYEKEE (reference sequence). Trimming removed 5 bases from V and 3 bases from J, with 14 bases in between. The CDR3 is 14 residues long. CDR3 sequence reads: CASSYRHGKETQYF. Written as DNA, the CDR3 is TGTGCCAGCAGTTACAGACATGGGAAAGAGACCCAGTACTTC. Using reference TRBV5-5 and TRBJ2-5 for the parts outside the CDR3, the full variable domain is DAGVTQSPTHLIKTRGQQVTLRCSPISGHKSVSWYQQVLGQGPQFIFQYYEKEERGRGNFPDRFSARQFPNYSSELNVNALLLGDSALYLCASSYRHGKETQYFGPGTRLLVL.

V gene TRBV7-2 combines with J gene TRBJ1-6, with D unclear. Trimming cost V 5 bases and J 10 bases, with 18 bases left between them. Germline V gene sequence: CDR1 SGHTA, CDR2 FQGNSA. The CDR3 has 15 residues. CDR3 bases: TGTGCCAGCAGCCCCCACGACGGTCTGGAGTCACCCCTCCACTTT. Its translation: CASSPHDGLESPLHF.

This clone has just a few counts. The rearrangement uses TRBV5-1 and TRBJ1-4, with TRBD1 identical over 7 bases. Germline values: CDR1 SGHRS, CDR2 YFSETQ. After removal of 4 bases from V and 7 bases from J, the junction contained 10 bases not matched to a gene. CDR3 length: 15 amino acids. The CDR3 DNA follows: TGCGCCAGCAGCATTAACAGGGGCACGGGTGAAAAACTGTTTTTT. Its protein product is CASSINRGTGEKLFF. Full variable domain (outside the CDR3, taken from reference TRBV5-1 and TRBJ1-4): KAGVTQTPRYLIKTRGQQVTLSCSPISGHRSVSWYQQTPGQGLQFLFEYFSETQRNKGNFPGRFSGRQFSNSRSEMNVSTLELGDSALYLCASSINRGTGEKLFFGSGTQLSVL.

The chain uses TRBV7-8 and TRBJ1-3; possibly TRBD1 for D (5 bases). Trimming shortened V by 4 bases and J by 0 bases, and 10 bases separated the two germline ends. CDR3 length: 15 amino acids. The germline gives CDR1 SGHVS, CDR2 FQNEAQ. For the CDR3, the DNA is TGTGCCAGCAGCTGGGACCGTTTCTCTGGAAACACCATATATTTT. It translates to CASSWDRFSGNTIYF.

This clone was seen a few times. The chain carries TRBV7-9 and TRBJ2-3; D gene uncertain. The CDR3 loop spans 11 amino acids. Between the trimmed V and J ends, which lost 6 bases and 6 bases, there was a span of 7 bases. The V gene's germline CDR1 is SEHNR and CDR2 FQNEAQ (reference sequence). CDR3: CASRGTDTQYF. The CDR3 DNA reads TGTGCCAGCAGAGGTACTGATACGCAGTATTTT.

V and J are TRBV7-8 and TRBJ2-5, with 9 bases fitting TRBD1. After removal of 4 bases from V and 0 bases from J, the junction contained 3 bases not matched to a gene. In germline, CDR1 is SGHVS, CDR2 FQNEAQ. The length of the CDR3 is 15 residues. The CDR3 DNA sequence: TGTGCCAGCAGCTCACGGGACAGGGACCAAGAGACCCAGTACTTC. Residues: CASSSRDRDQETQYF.

The V gene is TRBV28, the J gene TRBJ2-1; D perhaps matches TRBD1 (6 bases). Trimming stripped 6 bases from V and 6 bases from J, with 15 bases between. This CDR3 spans 14 amino acids. Germline V gene data show CDR1 as MDHEN and CDR2 as SYDVKM. The CDR3 loop is CASRGHTPPNEQFF. Here the CDR3 DNA reads TGTGCCAGCAGGGGACACACCCCACCCAATGAGCAGTTCTTC.

V usage is TRBV18 and J usage is TRBJ1-6; D ambiguous. V dropped 4 bases and J dropped 3 bases, with 1 base sitting between them. CDR3 length: 12 residues. Germline V gene lookup returns CDR1 KGHSH and CDR2 LQKENI. This CDR3 reads CASSLYNSPLHF. CDR3 sequence (DNA): TGTGCCAGCTCACTCTATAATTCACCCCTCCACTTT.

The rearrangement uses TRBV30 and TRBJ1-2; D possibly corresponds to TRBD1 (5 bases). The CDR3 is 11 residues long. Germline CDR1 is GTSNPN and CDR2 is SVGIG (reference sequence). V was trimmed by 1 base and J by 7 bases, leaving 7 bases between them. The CDR3 is CAWSAGGGYTF. The DNA for the CDR3 is TGTGCCTGGAGTGCGGGGGGTGGCTACACCTTC. Together with reference TRBV30 and TRBJ1-2, the CDR3 gives the full variable domain: SQTIHQWPATLVQPVGSPLSLECTVEGTSNPNLYWYRQAAGRGLQLLFYSVGIGQISSEVPQNLSASRPQDRQFILSSKKLLLSDSGFYLCAWSAGGGYTFGSGTRLTVV.

The sample holds a few counts of this clone. The chain has TRBV5-1 and TRBJ2-7; tentatively, D is TRBD2 (6 bases). CDR1 and CDR2 from the germline V gene are SGHRS and YFSETQ. Trimming removed 5 bases from V and 0 bases from J, with 9 bases in between. The CDR3 is 13 amino acids. The CDR3 reads CASSGGSSYEQYF. CDR3 DNA: TGCGCCAGCAGTGGGGGGTCCTCCTACGAGCAGTACTTC. Complete variable domain (other parts from reference TRBV5-1 and TRBJ2-7): KAGVTQTPRYLIKTRGQQVTLSCSPISGHRSVSWYQQTPGQGLQFLFEYFSETQRNKGNFPGRFSGRQFSNSRSEMNVSTLELGDSALYLCASSGGSSYEQYFGPGTRLTVT.

This sequence joins TRBV11-2 and TRBJ1-3; D remains ambiguous. The CDR3 runs to 11 residues. V lost 6 bases, J lost 4 bases, and 4 bases lay in between. Germline CDR1 SGHAT, CDR2 FQNNGV. The CDR3 is CASRMGNTIYF. The CDR3 region has the DNA TGTGCCAGCAGGATGGGAAACACCATATATTTT.

This chain links TRBV2 with TRBJ2-2; no definite D call. Germline loops: CDR1 SNHLY, CDR2 FYNNEI. The CDR3 contains 14 residues. V gave up 4 bases and J gave up 5 bases, with 11 bases separating them. The DNA for the CDR3 is TGTGCCAGCAGTGCCCTTATACTTACCGGGGAGCTGTTTTTT. This codes for CASSALILTGELFF.